What follows describes a single TCR beta chain. Its target is not known. The data were taken from a study of shared clonotypes between healthy human individuals. Naivety among CD8 cells was defined by CD45RO negativity and positive CCR7 selection, thereby excluding terminally differentiated effector memory CD45RA+ cells. Sequencing used immunoSEQ multiplex PCR; TCRdb keeps in-frame clones, though not all of them. The repertoire holds roughly 2,000,000 clones, with roughly 95% as singletons. Study-level findings and limits: Only blood was sampled, and tissue TCR repertoires likely differ from blood ones. Generally, naive subsets came out with larger estimated richness than memory subsets. Approximately 4.6% of naive CD4 clonotypes were common to several donors.

The source material was naive CD8+ T cells from PBMCs. The origin of this receptor is a man between 18 and 35 years old in good health. Some clones in this sample may be carry-over from other donors' samples.

The CDR3 protein is CASSPGTGRNQKLFF. CDR3 in DNA: TGTGCCAGCAGCCCAGGGACAGGGCGTAACCAAAAACTGTTTTTT. The rearrangement links TRBV7-2 to TRBJ1-4, with 9 bases fitting TRBD1. V shed 5 bases and J 9 bases; nucleotides not matched to a gene: 10. This CDR3 has 15 residues. The germline V gene has CDR1 SGHTA and CDR2 FQGNSA.